Listed below are T cell receptor beta chains from one sample, sequenced in a study of T cells after yellow fever vaccination. MiXCR was run by TCRdb on the 5' RACE reads, yielding one entry per CDR3 protein. The sample yields roughly 500,000 distinct CDR3 sequences, over 15% seen once. Sample: PBMCs, taken 15 days after the yellow fever booster vaccination. The receptors shown here come from a man aged 25-45 years who received the YFV17D yellow fever vaccine. Both conserved end residues are part of each CDR3. D genes are given only for firm matches. Clone size is shown for a subset of rows, as once, few, many or a class of expanded clone.

J,V,D,size,CDR3,DNA
TRBJ2-7,TRBV7-7,.,.,CASSLGALGADEQYF,TGTGCCAGCAGCTTGGGGGCCCTGGGGGCAGACGAGCAGTACTTC
TRBJ2-5,TRBV5-1,TRBD2,.,CASNLAGGGETQYF,TGCGCCAGCAACCTAGCGGGAGGTGGAGAGACCCAGTACTTC
TRBJ2-1,TRBV20-1,.,few,CSAQRSSSYNEQFF,TGCAGTGCTCAGCGGTCCAGCTCCTACAATGAGCAGTTCTTC
TRBJ2-3,TRBV20-1,.,.,CSARDGGGGYTDTQYF,TGCAGTGCTAGAGATGGTGGGGGAGGCTACACAGATACGCAGTATTTT
TRBJ2-7,TRBV7-9,TRBD2,.,CASSRTASGTYEQYF,TGTGCCAGCAGCCGAACGGCTAGCGGAACCTACGAGCAGTACTTC
TRBJ2-5,TRBV1,.,.,CTSSPAPSRVETQYF,TGCACCAGCAGCCCCGCTCCGAGCCGAGTAGAGACCCAGTACTTC
TRBJ2-1,TRBV9,.,.,CASSVKGYNEQFF,TGTGCCAGCAGCGTAAAGGGGTACAATGAGCAGTTCTTC
TRBJ2-5,TRBV28,TRBD2,few,CASGTSSLVDYETQYF,TGTGCCAGCGGGACTAGCTCCCTAGTGGATTATGAGACCCAGTACTTC
TRBJ2-7,TRBV2,TRBD1,.,CASSDEPPGQVTYEQYF,TGTGCCAGCAGTGATGAACCCCCGGGACAGGTTACCTACGAGCAGTACTTC
TRBJ2-1,TRBV6-2/TRBV6-3,TRBD2,.,CASPLFFGLAGLNTSYNEQFF,TGTGCCAGCCCCCTCTTCTTCGGACTAGCGGGACTAAATACTTCCTACAATGAGCAGTTCTTC
TRBJ1-2,TRBV12-5,.,few,CASGPAAQGRDYGYTF,TGTGCTAGTGGTCCTGCAGCACAGGGACGGGACTATGGCTACACCTTC
TRBJ2-1,TRBV29-1,TRBD2,.,CSVEARLAGVFEQFF,TGCAGCGTTGAAGCCAGACTAGCGGGAGTATTTGAGCAGTTCTTC
TRBJ1-2,TRBV7-2,.,.,CASSPRVGGYGYTF,TGTGCCAGCAGCCCCAGGGTGGGGGGATATGGCTACACCTTC
TRBJ1-5,TRBV12-3/TRBV12-4,TRBD1,.,CASSWGQANGQPQHF,TGTGCCAGCAGTTGGGGACAGGCCAACGGTCAGCCCCAGCATTTT
TRBJ1-1,TRBV6-2/TRBV6-3,TRBD1,.,CASNAGTGKVVSEAFF,TGTGCCAGCAACGCCGGGACAGGGAAGGTGGTGTCTGAAGCTTTCTTT
TRBJ2-3,TRBV7-9,TRBD2,.,CASSLGELAGATDTQYF,TGTGCCAGCAGCTTAGGGGAACTAGCGGGAGCCACAGATACGCAGTATTTT
TRBJ1-4,TRBV7-9,.,.,CASSLASGNEKLFF,TGTGCCAGCAGCTTAGCAAGTGGCAATGAAAAACTGTTTTTT
TRBJ2-3,TRBV6-1,TRBD2,few,CASRGTSGGGDTQYF,TGTGCCAGCAGAGGGACTAGCGGAGGGGGAGATACGCAGTATTTT
TRBJ2-1,TRBV7-9,.,.,CASSTVGSSYNEQFF,TGTGCCAGCAGCACCGTGGGGAGTTCCTACAATGAGCAGTTCTTC
TRBJ2-5,TRBV6-1,TRBD1,.,CASSRTGRQETQYF,TGTGCCAGTTCCAGGACAGGGAGGCAAGAGACCCAGTACTTC
TRBJ2-4,TRBV20-1,.,.,CSARDRGGRAKNIQYF,TGCAGTGCTAGAGATCGAGGGGGGAGGGCCAAAAACATTCAGTACTTC
TRBJ2-7,TRBV20-1,TRBD2,.,CSARVPLAGEQYF,TGCAGTGCTAGAGTCCCATTAGCGGGGGAGCAGTACTTC
TRBJ2-3,TRBV6-1,.,.,CASTFSASTDTQYF,TGTGCCAGCACCTTTAGCGCTAGCACAGATACGCAGTATTTT
TRBJ2-7,TRBV20-1,.,few,CSRAGPYEQYF,TGCTCAAGAGCAGGGCCATACGAGCAGTACTTC
TRBJ2-7,TRBV20-1,.,.,CSASPSGRYEQYF,TGCAGTGCTAGCCCCAGCGGACGCTACGAGCAGTACTTC
TRBJ2-7,TRBV18,.,few,CASSPPIPYEQYF,TGTGCCAGCTCTCCACCCATTCCCTACGAGCAGTACTTC
TRBJ2-7,TRBV7-2,.,.,CASSLRVPPYEQYF,TGTGCCAGCAGCTTAAGGGTCCCCCCCTACGAGCAGTACTTC
TRBJ2-3,TRBV5-6,TRBD2,.,CASSLATTSGTSTDTQYF,TGTGCCAGCAGCTTGGCCACGACTAGCGGGACTAGCACAGATACGCAGTATTTT